There are a few counts of the clone carrying this TCR beta chain. The antigen remains undetermined. This entry comes from a study of beta chain features in type 1 diabetes. General observations from the study: For Type 1 diabetes patients, all four CD4+ subsets carried TCRB CDR3s that were moderately but significantly shorter.

The study reverse transcribed the entire isolated RNA, so it sequenced expressed TCRB transcripts. The average output of naive, central memory and regulatory T cell samples was about 3.57 million reads. Produced via immunoSEQ multiplex PCR; TCRdb's table is partial and in-frame only. The table shows about 370,000 clones, with 8.5% to 10% occurring only once. There was one heparinised blood draw per donor, averaging roughly 120 mL. The CDR3 consists of 15 residues. Trimming took 2 bases from V and 1 from J, leaving 8 bases between them. The germline V gene encodes CDR1 SNHLY and CDR2 FYNNEI. This sequence originates from a man aged 25 to 40 with type 1 diabetes. The chain combines TRBV2 with TRBJ2-2; TRBD2 might be the D (6 bases). Sequenced sample: central memory CD4+ T cells from blood. This CDR3 is CASSEQGGNTGELFF. CDR3 DNA: TGTGCCAGCAGTGAACAGGGAGGGAACACCGGGGAGCTGTTTTTT.